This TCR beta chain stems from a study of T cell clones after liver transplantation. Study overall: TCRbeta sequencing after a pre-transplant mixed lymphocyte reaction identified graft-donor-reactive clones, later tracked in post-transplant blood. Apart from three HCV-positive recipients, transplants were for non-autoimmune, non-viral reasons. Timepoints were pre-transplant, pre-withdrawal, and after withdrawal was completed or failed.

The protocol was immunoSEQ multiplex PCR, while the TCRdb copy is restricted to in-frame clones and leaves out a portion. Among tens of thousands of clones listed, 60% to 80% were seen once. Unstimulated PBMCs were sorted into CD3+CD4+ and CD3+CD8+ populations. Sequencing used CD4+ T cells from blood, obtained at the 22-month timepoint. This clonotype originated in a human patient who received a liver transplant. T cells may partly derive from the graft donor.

CDR3 amino acids: CASSEASRGQGWYF. The CDR3 DNA follows: TGTGCCAGCAGTGAAGCTTCCAGAGGGCAGGGATGGTACTTC. This chain links TRBV6-1 with TRBJ2-7, with D perhaps TRBD1 or TRBD2 (5 bases each). In germline, CDR1 is MNHNS, CDR2 SASEGT. V gave up 0 bases and J gave up 12 bases, with 18 bases separating them. The CDR3 consists of 14 residues.